This T cell receptor beta chain is drawn from a study of blood T cell repertoires in COVID-19. Here immunoSEQ multiplex PCR was the method, and the copy in TCRdb shows in-frame clones only, minus some. The data show hundreds of thousands of clones, 85% to 90% seen once. Among Cohort 3 donors, those recovered had two negative PCRs, clearance, or symptom resolution. The sequence derives from a woman aged 18 to 35 who had recovered from COVID-19. Input material: PBMCs or T cells enriched from blood (not recorded which).

This CDR3 reads CASSESPQSGGWSYNEQFF. DNA for the CDR3: TGTGCCAGCAGCGAGAGCCCTCAGAGCGGGGGGTGGTCCTACAATGAGCAGTTCTTC. The chain carries TRBV9 and TRBJ2-1; TRBD2 aligns across 9 bases. Germline V gene data show CDR1 as SGDLS and CDR2 as YYNGEE. This CDR3 region has 19 residues. V dropped 3 bases and J dropped 1; count of bases not matched to a gene: 14.